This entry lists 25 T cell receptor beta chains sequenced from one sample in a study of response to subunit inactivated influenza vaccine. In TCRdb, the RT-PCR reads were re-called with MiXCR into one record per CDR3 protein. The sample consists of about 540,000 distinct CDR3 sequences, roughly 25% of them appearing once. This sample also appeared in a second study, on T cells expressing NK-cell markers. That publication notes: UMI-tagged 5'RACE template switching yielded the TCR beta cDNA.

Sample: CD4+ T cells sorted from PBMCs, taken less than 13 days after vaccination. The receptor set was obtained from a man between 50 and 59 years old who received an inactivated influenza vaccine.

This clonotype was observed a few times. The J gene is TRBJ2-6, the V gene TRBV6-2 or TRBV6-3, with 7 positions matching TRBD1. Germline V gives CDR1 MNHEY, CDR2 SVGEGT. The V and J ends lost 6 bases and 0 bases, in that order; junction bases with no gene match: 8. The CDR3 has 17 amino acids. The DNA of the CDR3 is TGTGCCAGCAGCCCGACAGGGCGGGTCTCTGGGGCCAACGTCCTGACTTTC. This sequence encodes CASSPTGRVSGANVLTF.

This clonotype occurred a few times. As DNA, the CDR3 is TGTGCCAGCTTAGCGGGACTCACCTACGAGCAGTACTTC. This codes for CASLAGLTYEQYF. The genes are TRBV28 and TRBJ2-7; TRBD2 aligns across 8 bases. V dropped 8 bases and J dropped 2; count of bases not matched to a gene: 5. CDR3 size: 13 residues. The germline V gene has CDR1 MDHEN and CDR2 SYDVKM.

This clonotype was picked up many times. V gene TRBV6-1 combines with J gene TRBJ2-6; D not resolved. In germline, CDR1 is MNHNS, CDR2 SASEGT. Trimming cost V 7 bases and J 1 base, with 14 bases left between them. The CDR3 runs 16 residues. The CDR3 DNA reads TGTGCCAGCACCCCAAGGGTCTTATCTGGGGCCAACGTCCTGACTTTC. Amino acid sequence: CASTPRVLSGANVLTF.

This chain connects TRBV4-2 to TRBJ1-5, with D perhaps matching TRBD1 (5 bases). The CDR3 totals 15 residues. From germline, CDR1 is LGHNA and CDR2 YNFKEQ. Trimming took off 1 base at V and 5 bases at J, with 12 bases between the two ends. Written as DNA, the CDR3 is TGTGCCAGCAGCCAAGTCGAGGGAGGGGATCAGCCCCAGCATTTT. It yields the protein CASSQVEGGDQPQHF.

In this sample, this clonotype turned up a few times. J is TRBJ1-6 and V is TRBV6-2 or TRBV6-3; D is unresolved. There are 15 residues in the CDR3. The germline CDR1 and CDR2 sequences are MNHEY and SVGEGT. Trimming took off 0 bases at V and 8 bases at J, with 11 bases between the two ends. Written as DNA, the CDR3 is TGTGCCAGCAGTTACTCGAACCCGGAGCATTCACCCCTCCACTTT. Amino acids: CASSYSNPEHSPLHF.

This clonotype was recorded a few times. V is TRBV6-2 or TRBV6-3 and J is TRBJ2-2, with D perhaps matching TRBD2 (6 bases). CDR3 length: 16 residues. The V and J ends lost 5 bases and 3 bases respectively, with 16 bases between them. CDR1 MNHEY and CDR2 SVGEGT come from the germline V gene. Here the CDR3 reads CASSDGDSGYTGELFF. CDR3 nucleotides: TGTGCCAGCAGTGACGGTGATAGCGGATACACCGGGGAGCTGTTTTTT.

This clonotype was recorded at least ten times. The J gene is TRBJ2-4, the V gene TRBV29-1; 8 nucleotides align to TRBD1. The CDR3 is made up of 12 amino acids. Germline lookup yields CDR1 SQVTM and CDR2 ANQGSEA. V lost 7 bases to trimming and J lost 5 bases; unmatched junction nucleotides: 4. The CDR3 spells CSALTGENIQYF. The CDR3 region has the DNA TGCAGCGCCTTGACAGGGGAAAACATTCAGTACTTC.

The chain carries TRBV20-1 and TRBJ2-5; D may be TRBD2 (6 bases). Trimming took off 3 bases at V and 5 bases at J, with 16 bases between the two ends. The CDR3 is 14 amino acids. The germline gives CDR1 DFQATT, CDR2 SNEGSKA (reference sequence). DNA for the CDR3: TGCAGTGCTAGGGCCTGGGCGGGATTGGAGACCCAGTACTTC. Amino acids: CSARAWAGLETQYF.

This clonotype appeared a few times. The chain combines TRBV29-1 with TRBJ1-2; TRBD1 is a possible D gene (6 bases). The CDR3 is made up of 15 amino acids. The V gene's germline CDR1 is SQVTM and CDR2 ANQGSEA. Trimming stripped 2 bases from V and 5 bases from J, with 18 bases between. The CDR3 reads CSVEWTTGETYGYTF. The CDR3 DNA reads TGCAGCGTTGAATGGACGACAGGCGAGACGTATGGCTACACCTTC.

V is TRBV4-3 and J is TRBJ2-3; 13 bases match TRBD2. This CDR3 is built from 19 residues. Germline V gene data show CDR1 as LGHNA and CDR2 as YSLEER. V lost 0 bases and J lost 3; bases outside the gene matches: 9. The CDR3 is CASSQDPTSGGAVTDTQYF. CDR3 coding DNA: TGCGCCAGCAGCCAAGATCCAACTAGCGGGGGGGCCGTAACAGATACGCAGTATTTT.

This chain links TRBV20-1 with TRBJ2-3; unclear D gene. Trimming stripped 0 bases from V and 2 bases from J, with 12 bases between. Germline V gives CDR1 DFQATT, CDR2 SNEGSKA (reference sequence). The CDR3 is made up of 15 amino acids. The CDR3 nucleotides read TGCAGTGCTAGAGATAGTGAGATAATCACAGATACGCAGTATTTT. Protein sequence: CSARDSEIITDTQYF.

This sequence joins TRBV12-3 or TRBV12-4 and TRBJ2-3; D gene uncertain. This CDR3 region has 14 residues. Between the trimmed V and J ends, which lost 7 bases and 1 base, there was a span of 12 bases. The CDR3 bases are TGTGCCAGCAAAAGAGACCCTGGCACAGATACGCAGTATTTT. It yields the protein CASKRDPGTDTQYF.

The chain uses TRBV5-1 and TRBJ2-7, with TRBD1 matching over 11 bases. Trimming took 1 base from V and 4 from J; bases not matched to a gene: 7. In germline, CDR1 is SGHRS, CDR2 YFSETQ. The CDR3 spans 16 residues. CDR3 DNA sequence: TGCGCCAGCAGCTTGATGCCGGGACAGGGGGGATACGAGCAGTACTTC. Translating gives CASSLMPGQGGYEQYF.

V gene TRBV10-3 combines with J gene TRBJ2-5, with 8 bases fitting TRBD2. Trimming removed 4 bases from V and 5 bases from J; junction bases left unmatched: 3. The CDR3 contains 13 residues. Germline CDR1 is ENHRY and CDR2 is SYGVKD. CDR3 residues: CAISAGTSETQYF. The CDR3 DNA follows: TGTGCCATCAGTGCCGGGACTAGTGAGACCCAGTACTTC.

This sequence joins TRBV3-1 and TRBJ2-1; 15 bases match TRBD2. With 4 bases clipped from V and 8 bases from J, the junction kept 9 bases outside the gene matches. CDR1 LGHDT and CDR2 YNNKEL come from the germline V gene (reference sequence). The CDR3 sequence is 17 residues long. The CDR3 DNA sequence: TGTGCCAGCAGCCCTGGACTAGCGGGGGGGCCGCAATATGAGCAGTTCTTC. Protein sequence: CASSPGLAGGPQYEQFF.

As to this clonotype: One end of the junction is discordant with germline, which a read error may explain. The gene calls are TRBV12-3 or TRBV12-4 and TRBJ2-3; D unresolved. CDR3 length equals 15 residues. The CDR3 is CARSFKGPSTDTQYF. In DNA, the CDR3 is TGTGCCAGGAGTTTTAAAGGGCCTAGCACAGATACGCAGTATTTT.

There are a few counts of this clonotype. DNA for the CDR3: TGTGCCAGCAGCAAACTACCGGGACAGGGTACAGATACGCAGTATTTT. Translating gives CASSKLPGQGTDTQYF. The chain combines TRBV7-2 with TRBJ2-3; 9 bases are a match to TRBD1. Germline CDR1 and CDR2: SGHTA and FQGNSA. The trim removed 5 bases at V and 3 bases at J, leaving 9 bases unmatched. The CDR3 has 16 residues. Full variable domain (missing parts from reference TRBV7-2 and TRBJ2-3): GAGVSQSPSNKVTEKGKDVELRCDPISGHTALYWYRQSLGQGLEFLIYFQGNSAPDKSGLPSDRFSAERTGGSVSTLTIQRTQQEDSAVYLCASSKLPGQGTDTQYFGPGTRLTVL.

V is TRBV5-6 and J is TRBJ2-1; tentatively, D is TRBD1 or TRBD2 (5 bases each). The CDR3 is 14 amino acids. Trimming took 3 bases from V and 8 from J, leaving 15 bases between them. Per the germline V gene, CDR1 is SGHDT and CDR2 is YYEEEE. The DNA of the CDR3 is TGTGCCAGCAGCTCCCGCTTGCGAGGGGATGAGCAGTTCTTC. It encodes CASSSRLRGDEQFF.

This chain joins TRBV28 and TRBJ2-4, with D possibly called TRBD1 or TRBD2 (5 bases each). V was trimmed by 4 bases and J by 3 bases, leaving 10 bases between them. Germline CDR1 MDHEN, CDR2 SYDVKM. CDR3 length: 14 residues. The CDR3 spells CASSSGTVKNIQYF. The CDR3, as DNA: TGTGCCAGCAGTTCCGGGACGGTCAAAAACATTCAGTACTTC.

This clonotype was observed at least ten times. The CDR3, as DNA: TGTGCCAGCAGTACCGCCCCTAACTACTATGGCTACACCTTC. Protein sequence: CASSTAPNYYGYTF. V gene TRBV12-3 or TRBV12-4 combines with J gene TRBJ1-2; unclear D gene. V was pared by 5 bases and J by 3 bases, with 13 bases between. The CDR3 extends over 14 amino acids.

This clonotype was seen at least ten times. The CDR3 spells CASSLESGNTEAFF. The CDR3 bases are TGCGCCAGCAGCTTGGAATCAGGGAACACTGAAGCTTTCTTT. The rearrangement links TRBV5-1 to TRBJ1-1; D uncertain. Looked up from germline, CDR1 is SGHRS and CDR2 is YFSETQ. The CDR3 covers 14 residues. Trimming took 0 bases from V and 1 from J, leaving 7 bases between them.

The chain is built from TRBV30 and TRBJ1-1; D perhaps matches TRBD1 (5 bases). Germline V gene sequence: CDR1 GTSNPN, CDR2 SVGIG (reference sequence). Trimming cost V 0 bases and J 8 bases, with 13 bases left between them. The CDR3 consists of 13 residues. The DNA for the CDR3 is TGTGCCTGGAGTGTACTTGGAGGGGTAGAAGCTTTCTTT. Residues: CAWSVLGGVEAFF. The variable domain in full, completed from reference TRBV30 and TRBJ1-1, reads SQTIHQWPATLVQPVGSPLSLECTVEGTSNPNLYWYRQAAGRGLQLLFYSVGIGQISSEVPQNLSASRPQDRQFILSSKKLLLSDSGFYLCAWSVLGGVEAFFGQGTRLTVV.

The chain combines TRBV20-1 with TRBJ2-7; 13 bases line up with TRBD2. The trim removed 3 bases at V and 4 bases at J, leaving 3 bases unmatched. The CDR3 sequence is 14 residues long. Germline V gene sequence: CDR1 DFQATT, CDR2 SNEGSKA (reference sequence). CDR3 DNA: TGCAGTGCTAGGGGACTAGCGGGAAATTACGAGCAGTACTTC. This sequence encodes CSARGLAGNYEQYF.

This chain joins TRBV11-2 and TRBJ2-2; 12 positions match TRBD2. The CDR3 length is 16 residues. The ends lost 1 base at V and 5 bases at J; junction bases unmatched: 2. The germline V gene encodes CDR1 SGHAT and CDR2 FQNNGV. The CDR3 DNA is TGTGCCAGCAGCTTAGGGGGACTAGCGGGTACCGGGGAGCTGTTTTTT. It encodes CASSLGGLAGTGELFF. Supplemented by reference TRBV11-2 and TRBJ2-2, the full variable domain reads EAGVAQSPRYKIIEKRQSVAFWCNPISGHATLYWYQQILGQGPKLLIQFQNNGVVDDSQLPKDRFSAERLKGVDSTLKIQPAKLEDSAVYLCASSLGGLAGTGELFFGEGSRLTVL.

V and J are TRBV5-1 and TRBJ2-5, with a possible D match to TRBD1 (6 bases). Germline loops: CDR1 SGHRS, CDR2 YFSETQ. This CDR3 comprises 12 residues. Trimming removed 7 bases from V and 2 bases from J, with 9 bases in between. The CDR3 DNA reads TGCGCCAGCGAGGGGGATCAAGAGACCCAGTACTTC. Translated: CASEGDQETQYF.